Included here is one T cell receptor (beta chain) sequence, with context. Its antigen is unknown. The data are from a study of T cell responses to AZD1222 COVID-19 vaccine. General study results and limits: The sample set comprised mostly white British donors with more females, and clonal diversity was possibly underestimated. The study reported that nearly half of spike-specific TCRs target unmutated variant regions.

Germline CDR1 MNHNS, CDR2 SASEGT. Trimming took 2 bases from V and 6 from J, leaving 10 bases between them. CDR3 length: 13 residues. Only in-frame clones appear in the TCRdb table, and some are missing; sequencing was by immunoSEQ multiplex PCR. Among about 200,000 clones listed, about 89% were seen once. Pooled together were second doses at about 4 or about 12 weeks. The chain combines TRBV6-1 with TRBJ1-2; D not resolved. The starting material was peripheral blood, obtained 28 days after the second AZD1222 dose. This receptor was taken from an adult who received the AZD1222 COVID-19 vaccine. The CDR3 coding sequence is TGTGCCAGCAGTGAATCTACAGTGGATGGCTACACCTTC. This codes for CASSESTVDGYTF.